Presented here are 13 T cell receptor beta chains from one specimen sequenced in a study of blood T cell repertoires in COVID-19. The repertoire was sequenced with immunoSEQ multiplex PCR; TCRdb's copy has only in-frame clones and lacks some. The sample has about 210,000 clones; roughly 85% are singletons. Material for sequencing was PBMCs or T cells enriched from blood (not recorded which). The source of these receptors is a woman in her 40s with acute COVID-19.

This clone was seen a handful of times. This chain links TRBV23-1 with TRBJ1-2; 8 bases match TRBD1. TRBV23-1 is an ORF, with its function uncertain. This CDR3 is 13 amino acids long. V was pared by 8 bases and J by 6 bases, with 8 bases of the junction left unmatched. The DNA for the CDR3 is TGCGCCAGCCGATTAGACAGGGGTAATGGCTACACCTTC. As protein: CASRLDRGNGYTF.

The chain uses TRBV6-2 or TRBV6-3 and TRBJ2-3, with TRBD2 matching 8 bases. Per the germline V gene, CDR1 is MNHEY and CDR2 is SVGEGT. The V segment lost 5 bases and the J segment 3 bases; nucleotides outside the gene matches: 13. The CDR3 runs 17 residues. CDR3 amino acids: CASSGLGESGRTDTQYF. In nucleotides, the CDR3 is TGTGCCAGCAGTGGGCTGGGAGAAAGCGGGAGAACAGATACGCAGTATTTT.

The CDR3 protein is CASSATDLNTEAFF. In nucleotides, the CDR3 is TGTGCCAGCAGCGCGACAGATTTGAACACTGAAGCTTTCTTT. The chain combines TRBV9 with TRBJ1-1; the D gene is possibly TRBD1 (5 bases). CDR1 and CDR2 from the germline V gene are SGDLS and YYNGEE. V was pared by 3 bases and J by 0 bases, with 9 bases between. The CDR3 has 14 residues.

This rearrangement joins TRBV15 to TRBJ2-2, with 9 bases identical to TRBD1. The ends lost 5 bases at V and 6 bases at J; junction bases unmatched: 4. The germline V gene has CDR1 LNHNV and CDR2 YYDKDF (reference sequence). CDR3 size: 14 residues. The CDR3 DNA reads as TGTGCCACCAGCGGGAGGACAGGGGCCGGGGAGCTGTTTTTT. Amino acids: CATSGRTGAGELFF.

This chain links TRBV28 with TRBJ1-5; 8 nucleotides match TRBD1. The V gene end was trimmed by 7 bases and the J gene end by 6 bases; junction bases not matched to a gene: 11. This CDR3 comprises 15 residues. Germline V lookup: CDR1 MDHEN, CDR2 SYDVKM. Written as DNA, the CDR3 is TGTGCCAGCACCCCCATCGGACAGGGTCCTCAGCCCCAGCATTTT. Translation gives CASTPIGQGPQPQHF.

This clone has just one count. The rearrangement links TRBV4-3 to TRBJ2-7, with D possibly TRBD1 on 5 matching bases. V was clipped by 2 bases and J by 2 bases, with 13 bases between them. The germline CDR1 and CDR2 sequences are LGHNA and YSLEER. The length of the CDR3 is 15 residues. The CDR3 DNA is TGCGCCAGCAGCCAAACTCCAGGGAATCCCTACGAGCAGTACTTC. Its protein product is CASSQTPGNPYEQYF.

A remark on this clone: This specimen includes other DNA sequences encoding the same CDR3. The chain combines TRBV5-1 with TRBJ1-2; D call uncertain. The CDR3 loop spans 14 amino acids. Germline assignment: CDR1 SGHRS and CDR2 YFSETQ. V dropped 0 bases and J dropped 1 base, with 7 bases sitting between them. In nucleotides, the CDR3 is TGCGCCAGCAGCTTGGAACGGGTTAACTATGGCTACACCTTC. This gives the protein CASSLERVNYGYTF.

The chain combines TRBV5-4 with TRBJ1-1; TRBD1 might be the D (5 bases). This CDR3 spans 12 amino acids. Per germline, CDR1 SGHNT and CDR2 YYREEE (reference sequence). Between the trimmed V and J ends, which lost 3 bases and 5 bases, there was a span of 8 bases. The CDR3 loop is CASSSEGTEAFF. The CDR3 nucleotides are TGTGCCAGCAGCTCGGAGGGGACTGAAGCTTTCTTT.

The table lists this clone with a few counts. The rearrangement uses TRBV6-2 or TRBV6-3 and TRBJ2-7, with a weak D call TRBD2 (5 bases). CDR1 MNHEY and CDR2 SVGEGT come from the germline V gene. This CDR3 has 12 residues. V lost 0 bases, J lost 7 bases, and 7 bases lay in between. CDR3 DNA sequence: TGTGCCAGCAGTTACTCGAGAGGGGAGCAGTACTTC. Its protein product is CASSYSRGEQYF.

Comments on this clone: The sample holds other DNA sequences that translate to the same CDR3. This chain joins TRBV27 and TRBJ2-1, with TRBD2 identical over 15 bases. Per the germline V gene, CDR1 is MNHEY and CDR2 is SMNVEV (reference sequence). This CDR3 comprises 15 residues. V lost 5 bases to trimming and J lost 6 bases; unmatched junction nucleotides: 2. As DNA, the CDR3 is TGTGCCAGCAGTAGGGGACTAGCGGGAGGCAATGAGCAGTTCTTC. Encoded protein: CASSRGLAGGNEQFF.

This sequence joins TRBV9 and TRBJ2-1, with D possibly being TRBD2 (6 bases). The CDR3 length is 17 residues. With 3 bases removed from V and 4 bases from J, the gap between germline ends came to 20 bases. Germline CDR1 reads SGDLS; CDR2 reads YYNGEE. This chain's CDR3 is CASSEIRGAEGYNEQFF. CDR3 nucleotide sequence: TGTGCCAGCAGCGAAATAAGGGGAGCGGAGGGATACAATGAGCAGTTCTTC.

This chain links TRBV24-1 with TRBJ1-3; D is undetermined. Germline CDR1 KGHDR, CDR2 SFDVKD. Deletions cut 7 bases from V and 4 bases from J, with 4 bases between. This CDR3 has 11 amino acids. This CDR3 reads CATSLGNTIYF. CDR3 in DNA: TGTGCCACCAGCTTAGGAAACACCATATATTTT.

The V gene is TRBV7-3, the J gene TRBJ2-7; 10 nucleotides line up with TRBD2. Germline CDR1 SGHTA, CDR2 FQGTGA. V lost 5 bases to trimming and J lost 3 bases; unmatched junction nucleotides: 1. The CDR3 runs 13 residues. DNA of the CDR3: TGTGCCAGCAGCAGGACTAGCGGCTACGAGCAGTACTTC. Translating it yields CASSRTSGYEQYF.